This T cell receptor (beta chain) is drawn from a study of PD-L1 blockade in urothelial cancer. Study-wide background: Intravenous atezolizumab, 1,200 mg every 3 weeks, was begun by patients at some point between 2013 and 2014.

Study-level results: In blood sampled pretreatment, TCR clonality below the median predicted better survival.

Note on this clone: Its specificity is not known.

After removal of 5 bases from V and 0 bases from J, the junction contained 8 bases not matched to a gene. The CDR3 is made up of 16 amino acids. Germline CDR1 and CDR2: SGHTA and FQGNSA. Sequencing was performed with immunoSEQ multiplex PCR; in TCRdb, only in-frame clones are kept and a portion is missing. The data hold approximately 24,000 clones, with approximately 86% observed a single time. Patients yielded 1 to 8 samples each, pretreatment and on-treatment. Sequenced material: PBMCs, taken around atezolizumab (anti-PD-L1) treatment. The V call is TRBV7-2, the J call TRBJ1-1, with 8 positions matching TRBD1. The TCR originated in a man aged 55 to 70 with urothelial cancer. The CDR3 is CASSRGPGQVNTEAFF. CDR3 coding DNA: TGTGCCAGCAGCCGCGGACCGGGACAGGTGAACACTGAAGCTTTCTTT.